The 21 T cell receptor beta chains listed next were all sequenced from one sample in a study of siplizumab effects on memory and regulatory T cells. The protocol was immunoSEQ multiplex PCR, while the TCRdb copy is restricted to in-frame clones and leaves out a portion. The sample consists of about 98,000 clones, 90% to 95% of them appearing once. The sample comprised CD4+ T cells sorted from blood. Receptors originate from a human donor in good health.

The V gene is TRBV18, the J gene TRBJ2-5; D is uncertain. The CDR3 contains 12 residues. Trimming cost V 3 bases and J 3 bases, with 5 bases left between them. Germline lookup yields CDR1 KGHSH and CDR2 LQKENI. The CDR3 loop reads CASSPKEETQYF. In nucleotides, the CDR3 is TGTGCCAGCTCACCGAAAGAAGAGACCCAGTACTTC.

The J gene is TRBJ2-7, the V gene TRBV10-3; 8 nucleotides agree with TRBD2. Trimming cost V 4 bases and J 8 bases; bases outside gene matches: 16. Germline lookup yields CDR1 ENHRY and CDR2 SYGVKD. This CDR3 spans 16 amino acids. The CDR3 sequence: CAISAGDVGTSGKQYF. CDR3 nucleotide sequence: TGTGCCATCAGTGCAGGAGATGTTGGGACTAGTGGTAAGCAGTACTTC.

The chain has TRBV6-5 and TRBJ2-7; a weak D match, TRBD1 (5 bases). The V gene lost 7 bases and the J gene lost 7 bases, with 11 bases spanning the gap. The CDR3 length is 11 residues. Germline CDR1 is MNHEY and CDR2 is SVGAGI. As DNA, the CDR3 is TGTGCCAGCAAAGGGGTTAGTGAGCAGTACTTC. The encoded protein is CASKGVSEQYF.

V is TRBV6-5 and J is TRBJ1-1; maybe TRBD1 (6 bases). Trimming removed 6 bases from V and 3 bases from J, with 14 bases in between. The CDR3 consists of 14 residues. Germline V gene data show CDR1 as MNHEY and CDR2 as SVGAGI. The CDR3 bases are TGTGCCAGCAGCCCCAGGGGTAGATACACTGAAGCTTTCTTT. Amino acids: CASSPRGRYTEAFF.

This rearrangement joins TRBV30 to TRBJ1-4, with D unclear. V lost 1 base and J lost 8, with 14 bases in between. The germline V gene encodes CDR1 GTSNPN and CDR2 SVGIG (reference sequence). The length of the CDR3 is 14 residues. The DNA of the CDR3 is TGTGCCTGGAGTGGGCGGGGAATCGTCGAAAAACTGTTTTTT. Translation: CAWSGRGIVEKLFF.

This clone was seen just once. The rearrangement uses TRBV5-1 and TRBJ2-1, with 7 nucleotides matching TRBD2. Germline CDR1 is SGHRS and CDR2 is YFSETQ. The V gene end was trimmed by 0 bases and the J gene end by 2 bases; junction bases not matched to a gene: 5. This CDR3 contains 16 residues. The chain's CDR3 is CASSLVVGGTYNEQFF. The CDR3 DNA reads TGCGCCAGCAGCTTGGTAGTGGGAGGGACCTACAATGAGCAGTTCTTC.

The V call is TRBV11-3, the J call TRBJ2-1, with 7 bases fitting TRBD2. CDR1 and CDR2 from the germline V gene are SGHNT and YENEEA. The CDR3 has 15 residues. J gave up 8 bases and V 1 base, and 8 bases lay outside the gene matches. CDR3 DNA sequence: TGTGCCAGCAGCTTAGGGAGACTAGCCTCCCATGAGCAGTTCTTC. This gives the protein CASSLGRLASHEQFF.

This clone was found once. This sequence joins TRBV11-1 and TRBJ2-7; TRBD2 matches at 8 bases. CDR3 length equals 15 residues. V lost 5 bases to trimming and J lost 6 bases; unmatched junction nucleotides: 12. CDR1 and CDR2 from the germline V gene are SGHAT and FQDESV (reference sequence). The CDR3 DNA follows: TGTGCCAGCAGCCCGGGGGGGACGTACCTGGGCGAGCAGTACTTC. It translates to CASSPGGTYLGEQYF.

The V gene is TRBV28, the J gene TRBJ1-4; D is possibly TRBD1 (6 bases). V lost 6 bases, J lost 4 bases, and 15 bases lay in between. This CDR3 comprises 15 residues. Germline loops: CDR1 MDHEN, CDR2 SYDVKM. CDR3 sequence: CASRSRGAFNEKLFF. CDR3 DNA: TGTGCCAGCAGATCTCGGGGGGCGTTTAATGAAAAACTGTTTTTT. The whole variable domain, filled in from reference TRBV28 and TRBJ1-4, reads DVKVTQSSRYLVKRTGEKVFLECVQDMDHENMFWYRQDPGLGLRLIYFSYDVKMKEKGDIPEGYSVSREKKERFSLILESASTNQTSMYLCASRSRGAFNEKLFFGSGTQLSVL.

The chain recombines TRBV11-2 with TRBJ1-4; D call uncertain. V was trimmed by 1 base and J by 8 bases, leaving 5 bases between them. The CDR3 is 12 residues long. Germline CDR1 is SGHAT and CDR2 is FQNNGV. In DNA form, the CDR3 reads TGTGCCAGCAGCTTAGCTGCGGAAAAACTGTTTTTT. Its protein is CASSLAAEKLFF.

The chain links TRBV6-6 to TRBJ2-7; D not resolved. The CDR3 has 14 residues. CDR1 is MNHNY, CDR2 SVGAGI, per germline (reference sequence). Trimming took off 0 bases at V and 3 bases at J, with 9 bases between the two ends. The CDR3, as DNA: TGTGCCAGCAGTTACTCGGCCAAGAACTACGAGCAGTACTTC. It codes for CASSYSAKNYEQYF.

The rearrangement joins TRBV4-2 to TRBJ1-2, with D perhaps TRBD1 (5 bases). The ends were cut back, 1 base at V and 7 bases at J, with 7 bases in the middle. The V gene's germline CDR1 is LGHNA and CDR2 YNFKEQ. The CDR3 totals 12 residues. CDR3 sequence: CASSQAGVGYTF. CDR3 nucleotides: TGTGCCAGCAGCCAAGCGGGGGTTGGCTACACCTTC.

The chain employs TRBV19 and TRBJ1-5; possibly TRBD1 for D (6 bases). V lost 7 bases and J lost 6, with 13 bases in between. This CDR3 has 13 residues. Germline V CDR1 and CDR2: LNHDA, SQIVND (reference sequence). The CDR3: CASTRGTAQPQHF. In DNA form, the CDR3 reads TGTGCCAGTACCAGGGGCACGGCTCAGCCCCAGCATTTT.

The chain recombines TRBV19 with TRBJ2-1, with TRBD1 identical over 7 bases. In germline, CDR1 is LNHDA, CDR2 SQIVND (reference sequence). This CDR3 is 18 amino acids long. The ends lost 7 bases at V and 10 bases at J; junction bases unmatched: 25. The CDR3 sequence is CASKADKIKGAPLAEQFF. CDR3 nucleotides: TGTGCCAGTAAGGCTGATAAAATTAAGGGGGCTCCCTTGGCGGAGCAGTTCTTC.

The CDR3, as DNA: TGTGCCAGCAGCTTGCTCTCTCTGGATACGCAGTATTTT. Translating gives CASSLLSLDTQYF. The chain combines TRBV7-3 with TRBJ2-3, with D unresolved. Germline assignment: CDR1 SGHTA and CDR2 FQGTGA. Between the trimmed V and J ends, which lost 3 bases and 6 bases, there was a span of 10 bases. The CDR3 totals 13 residues.

CDR3 nucleotide sequence: TGTGCCAGCAGTGACTCGATACGGAGCGATGAGCAGTTCTTC. Its protein is CASSDSIRSDEQFF. This rearrangement joins TRBV6-4 to TRBJ2-1; no clear D gene. The CDR3 length is 14 residues. Germline V gene lookup returns CDR1 MRHNA and CDR2 SNTAGT. V was trimmed by 0 bases and J by 8 bases, leaving 11 bases between them.

The chain recombines TRBV18 with TRBJ2-7, with 11 bases fitting TRBD2. The CDR3 spans 15 residues. From germline, CDR1 is KGHSH and CDR2 LQKENI. The trim removed 3 bases at V and 2 bases at J, leaving 3 bases unmatched. In DNA form, the CDR3 reads TGTGCCAGCTCACCCGGGACTAGCGGACCCTACGAGCAGTACTTC. This gives the protein CASSPGTSGPYEQYF.

The J gene is TRBJ2-7, the V gene TRBV6-6; TRBD2 matches at 8 bases. CDR1 is MNHNY, CDR2 SVGAGI, per germline (reference sequence). V dropped 5 bases and J dropped 3; count of bases not matched to a gene: 12. The length of the CDR3 is 16 residues. The CDR3 loop reads CASSRRAGGIDYEQYF. As DNA, the CDR3 is TGTGCCAGCAGTAGGAGGGCGGGAGGCATCGACTACGAGCAGTACTTC.

The chain has TRBV5-1 and TRBJ1-2; a weak D match, TRBD1 (5 bases). The CDR3 consists of 14 residues. Per the germline V gene, CDR1 is SGHRS and CDR2 is YFSETQ. V dropped 4 bases and J dropped 3 bases, with 13 bases sitting between them. This chain's CDR3 is CASSLGPGDYGYTF. In DNA, the CDR3 is TGCGCCAGCAGCCTAGGACCGGGGGACTATGGCTACACCTTC. The full variable domain, in which reference TRBV5-1 and TRBJ1-2 provide the parts outside the CDR3, is KAGVTQTPRYLIKTRGQQVTLSCSPISGHRSVSWYQQTPGQGLQFLFEYFSETQRNKGNFPGRFSGRQFSNSRSEMNVSTLELGDSALYLCASSLGPGDYGYTFGSGTRLTVV.

The gene calls are TRBV28 and TRBJ2-7; TRBD2 matches at 10 bases. Germline V gene sequence: CDR1 MDHEN, CDR2 SYDVKM. Trimming took 1 base from V and 6 from J; bases not matched to a gene: 6. The CDR3 is 15 amino acids. CDR3 nucleotide sequence: TGTGCCAGCAGTTTATTAGCGGGAGGACCCAGCGAGCAGTACTTC. This gives the protein CASSLLAGGPSEQYF.

V usage is TRBV5-1 and J usage is TRBJ2-2, with a tentative D call TRBD1 (6 bases). Germline V gives CDR1 SGHRS, CDR2 YFSETQ. The germline V and J ends were trimmed by 0 bases and 0 bases, with 9 bases remaining between them. CDR3 length: 16 residues. CDR3 protein: CASSLDRTANTGELFF. The CDR3 nucleotides are TGCGCCAGCAGCTTGGATAGGACAGCGAACACCGGGGAGCTGTTTTTT.